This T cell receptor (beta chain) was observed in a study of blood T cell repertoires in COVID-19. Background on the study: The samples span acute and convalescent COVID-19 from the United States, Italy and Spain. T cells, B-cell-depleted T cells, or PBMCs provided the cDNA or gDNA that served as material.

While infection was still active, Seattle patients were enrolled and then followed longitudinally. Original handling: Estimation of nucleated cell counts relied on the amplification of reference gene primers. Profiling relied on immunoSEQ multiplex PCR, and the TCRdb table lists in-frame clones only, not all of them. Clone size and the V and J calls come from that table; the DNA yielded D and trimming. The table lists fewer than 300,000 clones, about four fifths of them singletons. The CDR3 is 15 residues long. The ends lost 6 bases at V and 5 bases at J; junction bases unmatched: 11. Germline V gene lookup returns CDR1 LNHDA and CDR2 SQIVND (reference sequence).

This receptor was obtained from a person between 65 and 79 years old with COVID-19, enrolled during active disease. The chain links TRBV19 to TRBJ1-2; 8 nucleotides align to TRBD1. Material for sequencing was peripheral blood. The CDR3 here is CASSTQGAWGYGYTF. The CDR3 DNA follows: TGTGCCAGTAGCACGCAGGGGGCTTGGGGATATGGCTACACCTTC.